This TCR beta chain was found in a study of cytotoxic CD8 clonotypes in ibrutinib-treated CLL. Study-level background: Among the patients, around ten presented as relapsed/refractory and approximately 14 as treatment-naive; 17 showed unmutated IGHV. Responses: approximately 25 partial, 2 complete; after median around 68 months, around 15 stayed remitted, some 12 progressed.

Some clones are missing from TCRdb's copy, which holds only in-frame ones; the method was immunoSEQ multiplex PCR. The table shows roughly 49,000 clones, with 83% occurring only once. As regards this clone: Its antigen is not identified.

CDR3 length: 14 amino acids. Germline V gene sequence: CDR1 LNHDA, CDR2 SQIVND (reference sequence). Trimming took 4 bases from V and 3 from J, leaving 13 bases between them. The study's findings and limits: Whereas clonality rose at ibrutinib response, it declined toward baseline at progression.

The material sequenced was PBMCs, taken after 24 months of ibrutinib treatment. This TCR came from a human donor with chronic lymphocytic leukemia. V usage is TRBV19 and J usage is TRBJ2-7, with D perhaps TRBD1 (5 bases). CDR3 sequence reads: CASSTGRVDYEQYF. The DNA for the CDR3 is TGTGCCAGTAGTACCGGCAGGGTGGACTACGAGCAGTACTTC.